What follows describes a single T cell receptor (beta chain). Its matching antigen is unknown. Losses at the gene ends were 4 bases for V and 0 bases for J; bases not matched to a gene: 12. The germline V gene has CDR1 LGHNA and CDR2 YNFKEQ. The CDR3 is made up of 19 amino acids. This entry belongs to a study of T-cell reconstitution after alpha-beta-depleted transplantation in children. The study, taken as a whole, reports: Reportedly, only several hundred clones from non-depleted graft cells drove alpha-beta T-cell counts at about two months. Some patients showed high day-60 TCRbeta diversity, which derived from surviving recipient T cells and thymic progenitors.

Unique molecular identifiers tagged the TCRbeta library. MiXCR, run by TCRdb on the PCR reads, gives a single entry per CDR3 protein. There are 200,000 to 250,000 distinct CDR3 sequences in the sample; approximately 10% occur only once, and 28% lies in the top ten. The V and J genes are TRBV4-2 and TRBJ2-3, with TRBD2 matching 11 bases. The receptor was derived from a child less than two years old with acute myeloid leukemia, due to receive a stem cell transplant. The sequenced sample was PBMCs, obtained before TCRalphabeta/CD19-depleted stem cell transplant. In DNA form, the CDR3 reads TGTGCCAGCAGCCCCGGGCCACCGGGACTAGCGGATAGCACAGATACGCAGTATTTT. Residues: CASSPGPPGLADSTDTQYF.